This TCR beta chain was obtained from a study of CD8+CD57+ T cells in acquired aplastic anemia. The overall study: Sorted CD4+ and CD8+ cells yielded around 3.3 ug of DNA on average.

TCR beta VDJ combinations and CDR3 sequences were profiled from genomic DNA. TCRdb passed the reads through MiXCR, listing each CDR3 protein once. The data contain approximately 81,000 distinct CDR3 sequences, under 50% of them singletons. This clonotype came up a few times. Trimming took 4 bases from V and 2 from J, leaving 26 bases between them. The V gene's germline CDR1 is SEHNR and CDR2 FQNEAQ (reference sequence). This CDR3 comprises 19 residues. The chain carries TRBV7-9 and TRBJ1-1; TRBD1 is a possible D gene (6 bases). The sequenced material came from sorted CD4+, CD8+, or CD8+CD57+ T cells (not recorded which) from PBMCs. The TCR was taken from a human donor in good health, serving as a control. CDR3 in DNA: TGTGCCAGCAGCTCGGCAGGGGTTGACAAAGAACTCCGAAACACTGAAGCTTTCTTT. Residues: CASSSAGVDKELRNTEAFF.